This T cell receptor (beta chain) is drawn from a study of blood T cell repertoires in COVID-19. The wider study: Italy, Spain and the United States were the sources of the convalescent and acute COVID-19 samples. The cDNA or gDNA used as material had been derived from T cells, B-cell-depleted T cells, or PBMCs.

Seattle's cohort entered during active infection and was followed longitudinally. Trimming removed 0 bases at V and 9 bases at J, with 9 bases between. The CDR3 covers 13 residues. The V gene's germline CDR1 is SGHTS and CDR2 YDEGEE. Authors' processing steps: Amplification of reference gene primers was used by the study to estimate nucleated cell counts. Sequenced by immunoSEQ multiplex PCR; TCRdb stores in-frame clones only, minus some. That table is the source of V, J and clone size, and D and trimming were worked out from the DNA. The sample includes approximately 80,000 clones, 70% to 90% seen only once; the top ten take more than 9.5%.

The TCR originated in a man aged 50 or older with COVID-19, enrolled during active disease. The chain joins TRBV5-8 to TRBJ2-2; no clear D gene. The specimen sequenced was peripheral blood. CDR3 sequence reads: CASSLVLSRELFF. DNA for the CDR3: TGTGCCAGCAGCTTGGTGCTGAGCCGGGAGCTGTTTTTT.